Below are 12 T cell receptor beta chains sequenced from a single sample in a study of T cell responses to AZD1222 COVID-19 vaccine. TCRdb's table, derived via immunoSEQ multiplex PCR, lists solely in-frame clones and lacks some. The repertoire holds about 200,000 clones, with around 94% as singletons. The sequenced sample was peripheral blood, obtained 28 days after the second dose of the MenACWY control vaccine. These receptors originate from an adult who received the MenACWY meningococcal vaccine as a control.

Comments on this clone: A read error may produce the germline difference seen at one junction end. The chain employs TRBV28 and TRBJ1-2; D gene ambiguous. The germline CDR1 and CDR2 sequences are MDHEN and SYDVKM. This CDR3 spans 12 amino acids. CDR3 in DNA: TGTGCCAGCAGTTTACAGGTTGGCGTCCGATTTTTC. It is translated as CASSLQVGVRFF.

The sample holds one count of this clone. The genes are TRBV4-2 and TRBJ2-1; TRBD2 is a possible D gene (6 bases). The CDR3 length is 17 residues. Germline CDR1 LGHNA, CDR2 YNFKEQ. Trimming stripped 0 bases from V and 8 bases from J, with 20 bases between. The CDR3 DNA is TGTGCCAGCAGCCAAGAAAGGAGGGAGACGAACGACGATGAGCAGTTCTTC. Protein sequence: CASSQERRETNDDEQFF.

The CDR3 protein is CASSSSPDGYTF. The CDR3 DNA reads as TGTGCCAGCAGCTCGAGTCCGGATGGCTACACCTTC. This rearrangement joins TRBV5-6 to TRBJ1-2; no firm D call. CDR3 length: 12 residues. Germline values: CDR1 SGHDT, CDR2 YYEEEE. V was cut by 3 bases and J by 6 bases, with 9 bases left in between.

About this clone: Other DNA sequences within the sample encode an identical CDR3. The chain joins TRBV9 to TRBJ2-7; D perhaps matches TRBD2 (5 bases). CDR3 length: 13 residues. The germline gives CDR1 SGDLS, CDR2 YYNGEE. Trimming removed 2 bases at V and 0 bases at J, with 6 bases between. Here the CDR3 DNA reads TGTGCCAGCAGCGTTGGGAGCTCCTACGAGCAGTACTTC. Protein: CASSVGSSYEQYF.

This clone was recorded once. V gene TRBV19 combines with J gene TRBJ1-5; 7 bases fit TRBD1. Trimming at V came to 5 bases and at J to 4 bases, leaving 5 bases not matched to a gene. CDR3 length: 14 amino acids. CDR1 LNHDA and CDR2 SQIVND come from the germline V gene (reference sequence). In nucleotides, the CDR3 is TGTGCCAGTAGTCTTGGGACAGAGAATCAGCCCCAGCATTTT. Amino acids: CASSLGTENQPQHF.

This clone was seen more than once but under ten times. The CDR3 here is CASSATGRYEPQHF. CDR3 bases: TGTGCCAGTAGTGCGACAGGGCGCTATGAGCCCCAGCATTTT. The V call is TRBV19, the J call TRBJ1-5, with 7 nucleotides matching TRBD1. CDR3 size: 14 residues. Trimming at V came to 5 bases and at J to 8 bases, leaving 9 bases not matched to a gene. Germline V CDR1 and CDR2: LNHDA, SQIVND (reference sequence).

This chain links TRBV12-3 or TRBV12-4 with TRBJ2-7, with D unresolved. The CDR3 is 12 amino acids. Trimming removed 4 bases from V and 6 bases from J, with 10 bases in between. CDR3: CASSSDPGEQYF. The CDR3 bases are TGTGCCAGCAGTTCGGACCCAGGCGAGCAGTACTTC.

In regard to this clone: A junction end diverges from the germline sequence, so it may reflect a read error. V and J are TRBV7-2 and TRBJ2-7, with D uncertain. Per germline, CDR1 SGHTA and CDR2 FQGNSA. This CDR3 has 16 residues. In DNA form, the CDR3 reads TGTGCCAGCAGCTTAGTTGCAGACCTAGGGTCCTACGAGCAGTACTTT. Its translation: CASSLVADLGSYEQYF.

This clone showed up just once. The rearrangement joins TRBV27 to TRBJ1-2, with D maybe TRBD1 (6 bases). The germline CDR1 and CDR2 sequences are MNHEY and SMNVEV (reference sequence). There are 13 residues in the CDR3. V lost 6 bases and J lost 4, with 12 bases in between. The CDR3 spells CASSRGGPYGYTF. CDR3 bases: TGTGCCAGCAGCCGCGGGGGGCCCTATGGCTACACCTTC.

This chain joins TRBV18 and TRBJ2-7; 7 bases agree with TRBD1. The CDR3 length is 15 residues. Germline V gene sequence: CDR1 KGHSH, CDR2 LQKENI. With V trimmed by 0 bases and J by 3 bases, 5 bases remained unmatched. The CDR3 here is CASSPPSQGVYEQYF. In DNA form, the CDR3 reads TGTGCCAGCTCACCACCGTCTCAGGGGGTCTACGAGCAGTACTTC. Filled out from reference TRBV18 and TRBJ2-7, the complete variable domain reads NAGVMQNPRHLVRRRGQEARLRCSPMKGHSHVYWYRQLPEEGLKFMVYLQKENIIDESGMPKERFSAEFPKEGPSILRIQQVVRGDSAAYFCASSPPSQGVYEQYFGPGTRLTVT.

The rearrangement joins TRBV11-3 to TRBJ2-1, with TRBD2 matching over 7 bases. The V gene's germline CDR1 is SGHNT and CDR2 YENEEA. CDR3 size: 14 residues. The V segment lost 3 bases and the J segment 7 bases; nucleotides outside the gene matches: 6. The CDR3, as DNA: TGTGCCAGCAGCTTCGGCGGGAGCGGGAATGAGCAGTTCTTC. Residues: CASSFGGSGNEQFF. Based on the CDR3 plus reference TRBV11-3 and TRBJ2-1, the full variable domain is EAGVVQSPRYKIIEKKQPVAFWCNPISGHNTLYWYLQNLGQGPELLIRYENEEAVDDSQLPKDRFSAERLKGVDSTLKIQPAELGDSAVYLCASSFGGSGNEQFFGPGTRLTVL.

This chain's CDR3 is CASSIGKTDTQYF. DNA of the CDR3: TGTGCCAGTAGTATAGGAAAGACAGATACGCAGTATTTT. The chain carries TRBV19 and TRBJ2-3, with D unresolved. Trimming pared 1 base from V and 3 bases from J, leaving 5 bases between. Germline loops: CDR1 LNHDA, CDR2 SQIVND (reference sequence). This CDR3 has 13 residues.